These 26 T cell receptor beta chains were sequenced from one sample in a study of blood T cell repertoires in COVID-19. Method: immunoSEQ multiplex PCR; TCRdb's copy keeps in-frame clones and lacks some. Among 45,000 to 60,000 clones listed, 89% were seen once. The sequenced material came from peripheral blood. The receptors were sampled from a human donor in a cohort sampled during active COVID-19.

The J gene is TRBJ2-7, the V gene TRBV11-2; D possibly corresponds to TRBD2 (6 bases). V lost 1 base and J 3 bases, leaving 13 bases between the germline ends. Germline lookup yields CDR1 SGHAT and CDR2 FQNNGV. The CDR3 covers 15 residues. The CDR3 spells CASSLARDLFYEQYF. CDR3 coding DNA: TGTGCCAGCAGCTTAGCTCGGGACTTGTTCTACGAGCAGTACTTC.

The J gene is TRBJ2-4, the V gene TRBV18; 7 bases fit TRBD1. This CDR3 contains 15 residues. V gave up 3 bases and J gave up 5 bases; unmatched junction bases: 7. Germline CDR1 reads KGHSH; CDR2 reads LQKENI. CDR3 residues: CASSPMGQSQNIQYF. DNA for the CDR3: TGTGCCAGCTCACCCATGGGACAGTCACAAAACATTCAGTACTTC.

The gene calls are TRBV6-5 and TRBJ1-1; 8 bases map to TRBD1. This CDR3 comprises 15 residues. Germline loops: CDR1 MNHEY, CDR2 SVGAGI. The trim removed 5 bases at V and 5 bases at J, leaving 10 bases unmatched. CDR3 DNA sequence: TGTGCCAGCAGTCCCGACAGGGGTGGGGGAACTGAAGCTTTCTTT. It codes for CASSPDRGGGTEAFF.

This chain uses TRBV5-6 with TRBJ1-2; 8 nucleotides match TRBD1. Trimming took 2 bases from V and 8 from J; bases not matched to a gene: 2. The CDR3 is 12 residues long. CDR1 SGHDT and CDR2 YYEEEE come from the germline V gene. The CDR3 loop reads CASSFAGGGYTF. CDR3 nucleotide sequence: TGTGCCAGCAGCTTCGCAGGGGGCGGCTACACCTTC.

This clone was observed a single time. CDR3 loop: CASSQGTGPGANVLTF. In nucleotides, the CDR3 is TGCGCCAGCAGCCAAGGGACAGGGCCTGGGGCCAACGTCCTGACTTTC. This rearrangement joins TRBV4-1 to TRBJ2-6, with 8 bases identical to TRBD1. V lost 1 base, J lost 2 bases, and 1 base stayed unmatched. CDR3 length: 16 residues. CDR1 is MGHRA and CDR2 is YSYEKL in the germline V gene.

This clone occurred a few times. The rearrangement uses TRBV28 and TRBJ2-4, with D tentatively TRBD1 (5 bases). Deletions cut 6 bases from V and 6 bases from J, with 18 bases between. This CDR3 is 15 amino acids long. Germline V lookup: CDR1 MDHEN, CDR2 SYDVKM. CDR3 DNA sequence: TGTGCCAGCAGAAAAACAGGTCGGAATATAAACATTCAGTACTTC. It yields the protein CASRKTGRNINIQYF.

V and J are TRBV5-8 and TRBJ1-3, with 8 nucleotides matching TRBD1. This CDR3 comprises 17 residues. V lost 3 bases and J lost 1; bases outside the gene matches: 9. Germline V lookup: CDR1 SGHTS, CDR2 YDEGEE. The CDR3 DNA is TGTGCCAGCAGCTCGGGATGGGGACAGGAGTCTGGAAACACCATATATTTT. Amino acids: CASSSGWGQESGNTIYF.

The chain links TRBV13 to TRBJ2-7; TRBD2 matches at 8 bases. V lost 3 bases, J lost 3 bases, and 1 base stayed unmatched. Looked up from germline, CDR1 is PRHDT and CDR2 is FYEKMQ (reference sequence). CDR3 length: 13 residues. CDR3 amino acids: CASSFREGYEQYF. The CDR3 bases are TGTGCCAGCAGCTTTCGGGAGGGCTACGAGCAGTACTTC.

V usage is TRBV9 and J usage is TRBJ2-6, with D hard to call. Germline CDR1 reads SGDLS; CDR2 reads YYNGEE. The CDR3 length is 17 residues. Between the trimmed V and J ends, which lost 0 bases and 0 bases, there was a span of 10 bases. CDR3 region: CASSVGFSGSGANVLTF. The CDR3 DNA is TGTGCCAGCAGCGTAGGATTTTCCGGCTCTGGGGCCAACGTCCTGACTTTC.

V and J are TRBV19 and TRBJ1-2; 7 nucleotides align to TRBD1. With V trimmed by 5 bases and J by 6 bases, 9 bases remained unmatched. Germline V lookup: CDR1 LNHDA, CDR2 SQIVND (reference sequence). CDR3 length: 14 amino acids. The CDR3 spells CASSPLDRANGYTF. In nucleotides, the CDR3 is TGTGCCAGTAGTCCCTTAGACAGGGCCAATGGCTACACCTTC.

CDR3 protein: CASRGIAGPYNEQFF. The CDR3 DNA follows: TGTGCCAGCAGGGGGATAGCGGGACCCTACAATGAGCAGTTCTTC. The chain carries TRBV27 and TRBJ2-1, with 8 bases fitting TRBD2. The germline V gene encodes CDR1 MNHEY and CDR2 SMNVEV (reference sequence). CDR3 size: 15 residues. Trimming at V came to 6 bases and at J to 2 bases, leaving 6 bases not matched to a gene.

J is TRBJ2-7 and V is TRBV11-3; TRBD1 aligns across 7 bases. The CDR3 has 14 amino acids. With 7 bases clipped from V and 1 base from J, the junction kept 7 bases outside the gene matches. Per the germline V gene, CDR1 is SGHNT and CDR2 is YENEEA. The CDR3 here is CASNHRDRSYEQYF. DNA for the CDR3: TGTGCCAGCAACCACCGGGACAGATCCTACGAGCAGTACTTC.

The chain joins TRBV5-6 to TRBJ1-1; D perhaps matches TRBD1 (5 bases). V was cut by 3 bases and J by 1 base, with 7 bases left in between. The germline V gene encodes CDR1 SGHDT and CDR2 YYEEEE. The CDR3 contains 13 residues. The CDR3 loop is CASSYQGNTEAFF. The CDR3 DNA is TGTGCCAGCAGCTATCAGGGGAACACTGAAGCTTTCTTT. The entire variable domain, with the rest obtained from reference TRBV5-6 and TRBJ1-1, is as follows: DAGVTQSPTHLIKTRGQQVTLRCSPKSGHDTVSWYQQALGQGPQFIFQYYEEEERQRGNFPDRFSGHQFPNYSSELNVNALLLGDSALYLCASSYQGNTEAFFGQGTRLTVV.

The rearrangement uses TRBV5-1 and TRBJ1-2; 8 nucleotides agree with TRBD1. V was clipped by 0 bases and J by 10 bases; unmatched bases: 8. The length of the CDR3 is 14 residues. Germline CDR1 SGHRS, CDR2 YFSETQ. The CDR3 DNA sequence: TGCGCCAGCAGCTTGGCCCGGACAGGGAGTTTCTACACCTTC. This gives the protein CASSLARTGSFYTF.

The chain is built from TRBV6-6 and TRBJ2-7; TRBD2 aligns across 8 bases. The ends lost 0 bases at V and 7 bases at J; junction bases unmatched: 2. The CDR3 extends over 13 amino acids. The germline CDR1 and CDR2 sequences are MNHNY and SVGAGI (reference sequence). CDR3 protein: CASSYSAGGEQYF. As DNA, the CDR3 is TGTGCCAGCAGTTACTCGGCGGGGGGTGAGCAGTACTTC.

The chain is built from TRBV10-3 and TRBJ1-3; 9 nucleotides line up with TRBD1. Trimming took 8 bases from V and 4 from J; bases not matched to a gene: 3. CDR1 and CDR2 (germline): ENHRY, SYGVKD. CDR3 length equals 13 residues. CDR3 nucleotide sequence: TGTGCCATCGGACAGGGGTCCGGAAACACCATATATTTT. This encodes CAIGQGSGNTIYF.

The chain employs TRBV7-2 and TRBJ2-2; D gene ambiguous. This CDR3 has 14 residues. V dropped 5 bases and J dropped 2 bases, with 9 bases sitting between them. CDR1 and CDR2 from the germline V gene are SGHTA and FQGNSA. CDR3 DNA sequence: TGTGCCAGCAGCCCGGTTGTAAACACCGGGGAGCTGTTTTTT. It encodes CASSPVVNTGELFF.

The rearrangement joins TRBV7-9 to TRBJ1-1, with TRBD1 matching 9 bases. V was clipped by 5 bases and J by 2 bases; unmatched bases: 3. Germline-derived CDR1 and CDR2 are SEHNR and FQNEAQ (reference sequence). The CDR3 runs to 14 residues. CDR3 sequence: CASSPTGGNTEAFF. The CDR3 DNA reads as TGTGCCAGCAGCCCGACAGGGGGTAACACTGAAGCTTTCTTT.

Worth noting for this clone: Relative to the germline gene, one junction end is altered; a read error may explain this. Additional DNA sequences in this sample encode the identical CDR3. The chain recombines TRBV7-2 with TRBJ2-7, with TRBD1 matching 7 bases. Germline V gene sequence: CDR1 SGHTA, CDR2 FQGNSA. The CDR3 runs 15 residues. The CDR3 region is CASSYGQAVAYEQYF. CDR3 DNA: TGTGCCAGCAGCTATGGACAGGCTGTCGCCTACGAGCAATACTTC.

The rearrangement links TRBV4-3 to TRBJ2-2; D possibly corresponds to TRBD2 (6 bases). Trimming shortened V by 1 base and J by 1 base, and 7 bases separated the two germline ends. Germline CDR1 LGHNA, CDR2 YSLEER. CDR3 size: 15 residues. As DNA, the CDR3 is TGCGCCAGCAGCCAAGCTAGCGTGAACACCGGGGAGCTGTTTTTT. Amino acid sequence: CASSQASVNTGELFF.

This clone appeared a few times. The V and J genes are TRBV5-4 and TRBJ1-4; a weak D match, TRBD1 (5 bases). Germline V gene sequence: CDR1 SGHNT, CDR2 YYREEE (reference sequence). V gave up 4 bases and J gave up 8 bases, with 15 bases separating them. This CDR3 spans 14 amino acids. CDR3 sequence reads: CASSQGRGGEKLFF. The CDR3 nucleotides are TGTGCCAGCAGCCAGGGACGGGGAGGGGAAAAACTGTTTTTT.

The chain recombines TRBV6-5 with TRBJ1-3; no firm D call. Trimming took 9 bases from V and 4 from J, leaving 10 bases between them. CDR1 MNHEY and CDR2 SVGAGI come from the germline V gene. This CDR3 is 12 amino acids long. The CDR3 DNA reads TGTGCCAGTCAGTCTTGGGGAAACACCATATATTTT. It codes for CASQSWGNTIYF.

Written as DNA, the CDR3 is TGTGCCAGCAGAGCGGGGTTCTCTGGGGCCAACGTCCTGACTTTC. Encoded protein: CASRAGFSGANVLTF. V usage is TRBV2 and J usage is TRBJ2-6, with 7 nucleotides matching TRBD2. CDR1 and CDR2 from the germline V gene are SNHLY and FYNNEI. This CDR3 has 15 amino acids. The ends lost 6 bases at V and 0 bases at J; junction bases unmatched: 2. Using reference TRBV2 and TRBJ2-6 for the parts outside the CDR3, the full variable domain is EPEVTQTPSHQVTQMGQEVILRCVPISNHLYFYWYRQILGQKVEFLVSFYNNEISEKSEIFDDQFSVERPDGSNFTLKIRSTKLEDSAMYFCASRAGFSGANVLTFGAGSRLTVL.

The chain combines TRBV27 with TRBJ1-4; tentative D call: TRBD1 (5 bases). V was clipped by 1 base and J by 6 bases, with 12 bases between them. CDR3 length: 15 residues. Per germline, CDR1 MNHEY and CDR2 SMNVEV (reference sequence). The CDR3 sequence: CASSLLGEGYEKLFF. The CDR3 DNA reads as TGTGCCAGCAGTTTATTAGGGGAAGGGTATGAAAAACTGTTTTTT.

The rearrangement uses TRBV29-1 and TRBJ2-1, with a weak D call TRBD2 (6 bases). Germline assignment: CDR1 SQVTM and CDR2 ANQGSEA. Trimming removed 7 bases at V and 8 bases at J, with 15 bases between. The CDR3 runs 12 residues. CDR3 coding DNA: TGCAGCGGCCGGGACTTTCCAGATGAGCAGTTCTTC. Its protein is CSGRDFPDEQFF.

J is TRBJ1-2 and V is TRBV2; 7 nucleotides align to TRBD1. CDR3 length equals 13 residues. V lost 6 bases, J lost 6 bases, and 7 bases stayed unmatched. Germline assignment: CDR1 SNHLY and CDR2 FYNNEI. In DNA form, the CDR3 reads TGTGCCAGCAGCAACGACAGGGTGAATGGCTACACCTTC. It codes for CASSNDRVNGYTF.